Each of the 24 T cell receptor beta chains below was sequenced from the same sample in a study of cytomegalovirus exposure and HLA in healthy donors. The PCR was carried out with 60 Vbeta primers and 13 Jbeta primers. Assay: immunoSEQ multiplex PCR; the TCRdb copy retains only in-frame clones and omits some. This table has some 170,000 clones, roughly 76% appearing once. Sequencing used PBMCs. These receptors were taken from a woman aged 50 to 60 in good health and CMV-seronegative.

This clone was seen a handful of times. The rearrangement joins TRBV5-1 to TRBJ1-1, with no clear D. The CDR3 is 14 amino acids. Trimming removed 1 base at V and 1 base at J, with 8 bases between. Per the germline V gene, CDR1 is SGHRS and CDR2 is YFSETQ. Here the CDR3 reads CASSLNSPNTEAFF. The CDR3 region has the DNA TGCGCCAGCAGCTTGAATAGTCCGAACACTGAAGCTTTCTTT.

V usage is TRBV21-1 and J usage is TRBJ1-5. TRBV21-1 is marked as a pseudogene. This CDR3 is 17 amino acids long. CDR3 region: CASSNGRVRGGNQPQHF. CDR3 in DNA: TGTGCCAGCAGCAATGGGAGGGTTCGAGGAGGCAATCAGCCCCAGCATTTT.

The chain employs TRBV6-5 and TRBJ2-2, with 9 bases aligning to TRBD1. The CDR3 sequence is 14 residues long. Germline loops: CDR1 MNHEY, CDR2 SVGAGI. V lost 6 bases and J lost 4; bases outside the gene matches: 3. DNA of the CDR3: TGTGCCAGCAGGATGACAGGGGGCACCGGGGAGCTGTTTTTT. Translation gives CASRMTGGTGELFF.

The chain links TRBV15 to TRBJ1-4, with D tentatively TRBD1 (6 bases). The CDR3 is 17 residues long. Germline CDR1 is LNHNV and CDR2 is YYDKDF (reference sequence). The ends were cut back, 2 bases at V and 4 bases at J, with 17 bases in the middle. CDR3 sequence reads: CATSRPQGSRGNEKLFF. The CDR3 DNA is TGTGCCACCAGCAGACCCCAGGGTAGCAGGGGTAATGAAAAACTGTTTTTT. The entire variable domain, with the rest obtained from reference TRBV15 and TRBJ1-4, is as follows: DAMVIQNPRYQVTQFGKPVTLSCSQTLNHNVMYWYQQKSSQAPKLLFHYYDKDFNNEADTPDNFQSRRPNTSFCFLDIRSPGLGDTAMYLCATSRPQGSRGNEKLFFGSGTQLSVL.

The rearrangement uses TRBV5-1 and TRBJ1-3; no reliable D call. The CDR3 consists of 15 residues. Looked up from germline, CDR1 is SGHRS and CDR2 is YFSETQ. Trimming removed 4 bases from V and 0 bases from J, with 11 bases in between. The CDR3 reads CASSQGRDSGNTIYF. CDR3 bases: TGCGCCAGCAGCCAAGGACGGGACTCTGGAAACACCATATATTTT.

As to this clone: A junction end diverges from the germline sequence, so it may reflect a read error. The chain employs TRBV2 and TRBJ1-5; 7 bases are a match to TRBD1. The CDR3 covers 15 residues. Germline V gene sequence: CDR1 SNHLY, CDR2 FYNNEI. The CDR3 protein is CASREDRVGNQPQHF. The CDR3 bases are TGTGCCAGCAGAGAAGACAGGGTTGGAAATCAGCCCCAGCATTTT. Full variable domain (outside the CDR3, taken from reference TRBV2 and TRBJ1-5): EPEVTQTPSHQVTQMGQEVILRCVPISNHLYFYWYRQILGQKVEFLVSFYNNEISEKSEIFDDQFSVERPDGSNFTLKIRSTKLEDSAMYFCASREDRVGNQPQHFGDGTRLSIL.

This clone appeared a single time. The rearrangement joins TRBV13 to TRBJ2-3, with TRBD1 as a possible D gene (5 bases). Trimming took off 6 bases at V and 0 bases at J, with 13 bases between the two ends. The CDR3 contains 15 residues. Germline V gene sequence: CDR1 PRHDT, CDR2 FYEKMQ (reference sequence). CDR3 region: CASSPTASSTDTQYF. The CDR3 DNA is TGTGCCAGCAGTCCGACAGCGTCTAGCACAGATACGCAGTATTTT.

V is TRBV29-1 and J is TRBJ2-5; possibly TRBD2 for D (6 bases). This CDR3 is 13 amino acids long. Germline loops: CDR1 SQVTM, CDR2 ANQGSEA. V was trimmed by 3 bases and J by 5 bases, leaving 13 bases between them. The CDR3 nucleotides are TGCAGCGTTGAGAGGGGAGGTACGGAGACCCAGTACTTC. Amino acid sequence: CSVERGGTETQYF.

The chain links TRBV28 to TRBJ2-2, with D perhaps matching TRBD2 (5 bases). Trimming took off 6 bases at V and 8 bases at J, with 19 bases between the two ends. The germline gives CDR1 MDHEN, CDR2 SYDVKM. The CDR3 runs to 15 residues. This CDR3 reads CASRLTVAREGELFF. The CDR3 DNA sequence: TGTGCCAGCAGGCTCACCGTAGCGAGAGAGGGGGAGCTGTTTTTT. The whole variable domain, remainder taken from reference TRBV28 and TRBJ2-2, is DVKVTQSSRYLVKRTGEKVFLECVQDMDHENMFWYRQDPGLGLRLIYFSYDVKMKEKGDIPEGYSVSREKKERFSLILESASTNQTSMYLCASRLTVAREGELFFGEGSRLTVL.

The V call is TRBV20-1, the J call TRBJ1-2; the D gene is possibly TRBD1 (5 bases). CDR1 and CDR2 from the germline V gene are DFQATT and SNEGSKA (reference sequence). The CDR3 is made up of 11 amino acids. V lost 7 bases to trimming and J lost 6 bases, with 12 bases between them. The CDR3 sequence: CSGKQDHGYTF. CDR3 coding DNA: TGCAGTGGGAAACAGGACCATGGCTACACCTTC.

This clone was seen just once. This rearrangement joins TRBV9 to TRBJ1-4; 10 bases agree with TRBD1. Germline-derived CDR1 and CDR2 are SGDLS and YYNGEE. Trimming cost V 3 bases and J 6 bases; bases outside gene matches: 5. The CDR3 consists of 15 residues. CDR3 DNA sequence: TGTGCCAGCAGCGCCGGGGACAGGGGATATGAAAAACTGTTTTTT. Protein sequence: CASSAGDRGYEKLFF. Full variable domain (outside the CDR3, taken from reference TRBV9 and TRBJ1-4): DSGVTQTPKHLITATGQRVTLRCSPRSGDLSVYWYQQSLDQGLQFLIQYYNGEERAKGNILERFSAQQFPDLHSELNLSSLELGDSALYFCASSAGDRGYEKLFFGSGTQLSVL.

The table lists this clone with a count of one. The rearrangement uses TRBV29-1 and TRBJ1-2, with a possible D match to TRBD1 (5 bases). Germline CDR1 is SQVTM and CDR2 is ANQGSEA. The V end lost 5 bases, the J end lost 0 bases, and 13 bases lay between the germline ends. The CDR3 sequence is 14 residues long. The CDR3 spells CSVISGTSNYGYTF. Here the CDR3 DNA reads TGCAGCGTTATCTCCGGGACTTCTAACTATGGCTACACCTTC.

This rearrangement joins TRBV12-5 to TRBJ1-3; no firm D call. From germline, CDR1 is LGHNT and CDR2 FRNRAP. This CDR3 is 14 amino acids long. The ends were cut back, 7 bases at V and 4 bases at J, with 14 bases in the middle. CDR3 DNA sequence: TGTGCTAGTGTTCCCAGCGGGATGGGAAACACCATATATTTT. This translates into CASVPSGMGNTIYF.

This rearrangement joins TRBV5-1 to TRBJ1-2; perhaps TRBD1 as D (6 bases). Germline V gene data show CDR1 as SGHRS and CDR2 as YFSETQ. The CDR3 has 14 amino acids. V lost 1 base, J lost 8 bases, and 15 bases lay in between. CDR3 nucleotide sequence: TGCGCCAGCAGCTTGCAGGACAGTCAAAGGGGCTACACCTTC. It encodes CASSLQDSQRGYTF.

V usage is TRBV5-4 and J usage is TRBJ2-1, with TRBD1 matching 7 bases. The length of the CDR3 is 14 residues. Germline V gene lookup returns CDR1 SGHNT and CDR2 YYREEE (reference sequence). The V segment lost 7 bases and the J segment 0 bases; nucleotides outside the gene matches: 4. CDR3 protein: CASFRQGSYNEQFF. CDR3 DNA sequence: TGTGCCAGCTTCCGACAGGGCTCCTACAATGAGCAGTTCTTC.

The table lists this clone with a count of one. The rearrangement joins TRBV5-1 to TRBJ2-7; TRBD1 is a possible D gene (5 bases). CDR3 length: 14 amino acids. Per germline, CDR1 SGHRS and CDR2 YFSETQ. V dropped 0 bases and J dropped 6 bases, with 13 bases sitting between them. The CDR3 reads CASSLGQRIGEQYF. CDR3 DNA: TGCGCCAGCAGCTTGGGACAGAGGATCGGCGAGCAGTACTTC.

The chain uses TRBV7-9 and TRBJ2-1; 14 positions agree with TRBD2. V dropped 5 bases and J dropped 8; count of bases not matched to a gene: 8. CDR1 is SEHNR, CDR2 FQNEAQ, per germline (reference sequence). The CDR3 sequence is 16 residues long. CDR3 region: CASSQPGTSGSHEQFF. The CDR3 nucleotides read TGTGCCAGCAGCCAACCCGGGACTAGCGGGAGTCATGAGCAGTTCTTC.

This rearrangement joins TRBV5-6 to TRBJ2-7; 8 bases are a match to TRBD1. The CDR3 is 14 amino acids. J was trimmed by 2 bases and V by 3 bases; bases with no gene match: 4. CDR1 and CDR2 (germline): SGHDT, YYEEEE. Written as DNA, the CDR3 is TGTGCCAGCAGCTGGGGACAGGACACCTACGAGCAGTACTTC. Protein product: CASSWGQDTYEQYF.

Written as DNA, the CDR3 is TGTGCCAGCAGCCGGAAAGCGGGAGGGCTGGATGAGCAGTTCTTC. Protein sequence: CASSRKAGGLDEQFF. The genes are TRBV9 and TRBJ2-1; 10 nucleotides agree with TRBD2. V gave up 4 bases and J gave up 8 bases; unmatched junction bases: 9. The CDR3 extends over 15 amino acids. CDR1 and CDR2 from the germline V gene are SGDLS and YYNGEE. The whole variable domain, remainder taken from reference TRBV9 and TRBJ2-1, is DSGVTQTPKHLITATGQRVTLRCSPRSGDLSVYWYQQSLDQGLQFLIQYYNGEERAKGNILERFSAQQFPDLHSELNLSSLELGDSALYFCASSRKAGGLDEQFFGPGTRLTVL.

The chain has TRBV6-6 and TRBJ1-5; unclear D gene. This CDR3 is 14 amino acids long. The V and J ends lost 6 bases and 1 base respectively, with 10 bases between them. The germline CDR1 and CDR2 sequences are MNHNY and SVGAGI (reference sequence). In nucleotides, the CDR3 is TGTGCCAGCAGCCGAGCGGCGAGCAATCAGCCCCAGCATTTT. Protein sequence: CASSRAASNQPQHF.

CDR3 sequence reads: CASSLSRGEQYF. In nucleotides, the CDR3 is TGTGCCAGCAGCTTATCCCGGGGGGAGCAGTACTTC. The V call is TRBV11-3, the J call TRBJ2-7; TRBD2 might be the D (6 bases). The CDR3 is made up of 12 amino acids. CDR1 SGHNT and CDR2 YENEEA come from the germline V gene. V gave up 2 bases and J gave up 7 bases, with 9 bases separating them.

The chain combines TRBV30 with TRBJ1-6, with D unclear. This CDR3 is built from 15 residues. Germline V CDR1 and CDR2: GTSNPN, SVGIG (reference sequence). V dropped 3 bases and J dropped 9 bases, with 18 bases sitting between them. The CDR3 nucleotides read TGTGCCTGGAGGACCGGCGACGGGATCTTTTCACCCCTCCACTTT. Translating gives CAWRTGDGIFSPLHF.

The genes are TRBV2 and TRBJ2-7, with D possibly TRBD2 on 6 matching bases. CDR1 and CDR2 from the germline V gene are SNHLY and FYNNEI. The CDR3 extends over 16 amino acids. Trimming left V 6 bases short and J 4 bases short, with 22 bases between. The CDR3: CASSYPRSGYTYEQYF. DNA for the CDR3: TGTGCCAGCAGCTATCCTAGGAGCGGGTATACTTACGAGCAGTACTTC.

The chain links TRBV7-9 to TRBJ2-7; possibly TRBD1 for D (6 bases). Looked up from germline, CDR1 is SEHNR and CDR2 is FQNEAQ (reference sequence). Trimming left V 0 bases short and J 3 bases short, with 15 bases between. This CDR3 comprises 16 residues. This chain's CDR3 is CASSLALRDTIYEQYF. The DNA of the CDR3 is TGTGCCAGCAGCTTAGCGCTCCGGGACACGATCTACGAGCAGTACTTC.